These 19 T cell receptor beta chains came from one sample sequenced in a study of CD8+CD57+ T cells in acquired aplastic anemia. Profiling of TCR beta VDJ combinations and CDR3 sequences used genomic DNA as template. TCRdb re-called the reads through MiXCR, storing one row per CDR3 protein. The repertoire holds about 81,000 distinct CDR3 sequences, with 40% to 50% as singletons. Sequencing input: sorted CD4+, CD8+, or CD8+CD57+ T cells (not recorded which) from PBMCs. The receptors come from a human donor in good health, serving as a control.

This clonotype was observed at least ten times. This sequence joins TRBV20-1 and TRBJ2-3; D unclear. CDR3 size: 14 residues. V dropped 3 bases and J dropped 1 base, with 11 bases sitting between them. Germline V gene data show CDR1 as DFQATT and CDR2 as SNEGSKA (reference sequence). As DNA, the CDR3 is TGCAGTGCTAGCGATCCCGTGGGCACAGATACGCAGTATTTT. This encodes CSASDPVGTDTQYF.

Note on this clonotype: Being one base from a much bigger clone, this may be a read error. CDR3 sequence (DNA): TGTGCCAGCAGTCATAGACTAGCGGGGTACGTTTTTGTTCACAATGAGCAGTTCTTC. Amino acids: CASSHRLAGYVFVHNEQFF. The rearrangement links TRBV2 to TRBJ2-1; 11 bases are a match to TRBD2. CDR1 SNHLY and CDR2 FYNNEI come from the germline V gene. The J segment lost 5 bases and the V segment lost 5 bases, leaving 17 bases of the junction unmatched. There are 19 residues in the CDR3. Filled out from reference TRBV2 and TRBJ2-1, the complete variable domain reads EPEVTQTPSHQVTQMGQEVILRCVPISNHLYFYWYRQILGQKVEFLVSFYNNEISEKSEIFDDQFSVERPDGSNFTLKIRSTKLEDSAMYFCASSHRLAGYVFVHNEQFFGPGTRLTVL.

V usage is TRBV29-1 and J usage is TRBJ2-7; D gene uncertain. The V end lost 2 bases, the J end lost 3 bases, and 14 bases lay between the germline ends. This CDR3 contains 14 residues. CDR1 and CDR2 (germline): SQVTM, ANQGSEA. In DNA, the CDR3 is TGCAGCGTTGAACTTTCGGAGCTCAACTACGAGCAGTACTTC. Residues: CSVELSELNYEQYF.

The rearrangement joins TRBV19 to TRBJ1-4; no reliable D call. The V end lost 11 bases, the J end lost 8 bases, and 15 bases lay between the germline ends. The CDR3 extends over 12 amino acids. Germline values: CDR1 LNHDA, CDR2 SQIVND (reference sequence). For the CDR3, the DNA is TGTGCCGGCTCCCTCCCGGAAGAAAAACTGTTTTTT. Translation gives CAGSLPEEKLFF.

This clonotype came up a few times. A read error may produce the germline difference seen at one junction end. J is TRBJ2-1 and V is TRBV11-3, with a tentative D call TRBD2 (6 bases). CDR3 length: 16 residues. CDR1 and CDR2 from the germline V gene are SGHNT and YENEEA. The CDR3 reads CASSSMGGGSGDGVLF. DNA for the CDR3: TGTGCCAGCAGCTCGATGGGGGGTGGGTCGGGAGATGGCGTACTCTTC.

The rearrangement uses TRBV6-1 and TRBJ2-1; D not certain. V lost 4 bases and J 8 bases, leaving 12 bases between the germline ends. The CDR3 runs 13 residues. CDR1 MNHNS and CDR2 SASEGT come from the germline V gene. CDR3 DNA: TGTGCCAGCAGTGGACTGATCCGCGATGAGCAGTTCTTC. Protein sequence: CASSGLIRDEQFF.

The V call is TRBV24-1, the J call TRBJ2-3, with a weak D call TRBD1 (5 bases). V lost 1 base and J lost 0, with 7 bases in between. Germline lookup yields CDR1 KGHDR and CDR2 SFDVKD. The CDR3 extends over 15 amino acids. The CDR3 region has the DNA TGTGCCACCAGTGATTTTCAGGGAAGCACAGATACGCAGTATTTT. This gives the protein CATSDFQGSTDTQYF.

The chain carries TRBV25-1 and TRBJ1-6; D uncertain. The CDR3 is 14 residues long. Germline CDR1 is MGHDK and CDR2 is SYGVNS. V was clipped by 7 bases and J by 7 bases, with 14 bases between them. The CDR3 reads CASTQSTGNSPLHF. The CDR3 DNA reads as TGTGCCAGCACCCAATCAACGGGGAATTCACCCCTCCACTTT.

This clonotype was picked up many times. V usage is TRBV7-9 and J usage is TRBJ2-7; a weak D match, TRBD2 (6 bases). In germline, CDR1 is SEHNR, CDR2 FQNEAQ (reference sequence). Deletions cut 5 bases from V and 6 bases from J, with 20 bases between. The CDR3 has 15 residues. CDR3 amino acids: CASSRGATVGIEQYF. The CDR3 nucleotides are TGTGCCAGCAGCCGCGGGGCCACGGTGGGCATCGAGCAGTACTTC.

This clonotype was observed a few times. The CDR3 sequence: CASRGLVGGTDTQYF. For the CDR3, the DNA is TGTGCCAGCAGGGGACTAGTTGGGGGCACAGATACGCAGTATTTT. The chain joins TRBV27 to TRBJ2-3, with 8 bases lining up with TRBD2. Trimming at V came to 6 bases and at J to 1 base, leaving 6 bases not matched to a gene. This CDR3 contains 15 residues. Germline values: CDR1 MNHEY, CDR2 SMNVEV (reference sequence).

The chain is built from TRBV5-6 and TRBJ2-5; D perhaps matches TRBD2 (5 bases). Germline CDR1 and CDR2: SGHDT and YYEEEE. The ends were cut back, 2 bases at V and 2 bases at J, with 13 bases in the middle. The CDR3 runs 15 residues. The CDR3: CASSFRVRGQETQYF. DNA of the CDR3: TGTGCCAGCAGCTTTCGTGTTCGGGGTCAAGAGACCCAGTACTTC.

The chain recombines TRBV25-1 with TRBJ2-3, with 10 bases that match TRBD2. CDR1 MGHDK and CDR2 SYGVNS come from the germline V gene. The CDR3 has 15 amino acids. The trim removed 7 bases at V and 2 bases at J, leaving 6 bases unmatched. CDR3 nucleotide sequence: TGTGCCAGCACCCTTAGCGGGGGGCACACAGATACGCAGTATTTT. Its translation is CASTLSGGHTDTQYF. Using reference TRBV25-1 and TRBJ2-3 for the parts outside the CDR3, the full variable domain is EADIYQTPRYLVIGTGKKITLECSQTMGHDKMYWYQQDPGMELHLIHYSYGVNSTEKGDLSSESTVSRIRTEHFPLTLESARPSHTSQYLCASTLSGGHTDTQYFGPGTRLTVL.

As concerns this clonotype: This could be a read error, since a much larger clone is one nucleotide away. The V and J genes are TRBV19 and TRBJ2-1; D may be TRBD1 (6 bases). Germline V gene data show CDR1 as LNHDA and CDR2 as SQIVND (reference sequence). Between the trimmed V and J ends, which lost 6 bases and 6 bases, there was a span of 12 bases. The CDR3 consists of 13 residues. The CDR3: CASRPTGGNEQFF. The CDR3 coding sequence is TGTGCCAGTAGGCCGACAGGAGGCAATGAGCAGTTCTTC.

The gene calls are TRBV7-8 and TRBJ2-2; D might be TRBD2 (6 bases). The germline V gene encodes CDR1 SGHVS and CDR2 FQNEAQ. The V gene lost 3 bases and the J gene lost 6 bases, with 14 bases spanning the gap. CDR3 length: 15 amino acids. The CDR3 DNA follows: TGTGCCAGCAGCTTCGGGACTGGCGGGGCCGGGGAGCTGTTTTTT. It is translated as CASSFGTGGAGELFF.

The chain joins TRBV5-1 to TRBJ1-4; 8 bases are shared with TRBD1. Losses at the gene ends were 4 bases for V and 1 base for J; bases not matched to a gene: 6. The CDR3 totals 16 residues. Per germline, CDR1 SGHRS and CDR2 YFSETQ. CDR3 residues: CASSRGQAVTNEKLFF. For the CDR3, the DNA is TGCGCCAGCAGCAGGGGACAGGCCGTAACTAATGAAAAACTGTTTTTT.

The genes are TRBV15 and TRBJ1-1; 8 bases align to TRBD1. This CDR3 is built from 15 residues. Germline lookup yields CDR1 LNHNV and CDR2 YYDKDF (reference sequence). Unmatched junction bases numbered 6, after V lost 2 bases and J lost 4 bases. The CDR3 sequence: CATSRKTGVGTEAFF. The CDR3 DNA sequence: TGTGCCACCAGCAGAAAGACAGGGGTGGGCACTGAAGCTTTCTTT.

V is TRBV20-1 and J is TRBJ2-3, with 11 bases fitting TRBD2. There are 15 residues in the CDR3. Germline CDR1 is DFQATT and CDR2 is SNEGSKA (reference sequence). In nucleotides, the CDR3 is TGCAGCGCGGCACTTAGCGGGAGGGCTACAGATACGCAGTATTTT. It is translated as CSAALSGRATDTQYF.

This chain connects TRBV25-1 to TRBJ2-1; D possibly corresponds to TRBD2 (5 bases). V lost 4 bases and J 1 base, leaving 17 bases between the germline ends. From germline, CDR1 is MGHDK and CDR2 SYGVNS. The CDR3 has 17 amino acids. The chain's CDR3 is CASSARAEVTSYNEQFF. Here the CDR3 DNA reads TGTGCCAGCAGTGCTAGGGCGGAGGTTACTTCCTACAATGAGCAGTTCTTC.

The gene calls are TRBV6-1 and TRBJ1-1; maybe TRBD1 (5 bases). The CDR3 consists of 17 residues. The V gene's germline CDR1 is MNHNS and CDR2 SASEGT. Trimming took 7 bases from V and 0 from J, leaving 21 bases between them. The CDR3 reads CASMGGIGRAMNTEAFF. For the CDR3, the DNA is TGTGCCAGCATGGGTGGGATAGGCAGGGCCATGAACACTGAAGCTTTCTTT.